Only a few counts were recorded for the clone carrying this T cell receptor (beta chain). Its antigen remains unknown. The CDR3 sequence is 11 residues long. V lost 10 bases and J lost 4, with 10 bases in between. Germline values: CDR1 MNHEY, CDR2 SMNVEV (reference sequence). These data come from a study of T cells in Graves' hyperthyroidism and ophthalmopathy. The study, taken as a whole, reports: Blood samples included most of the expanded thyroid clonotypes exceeding 0.001.

RNA transcripts yielded amplified TCR beta CDR3 regions. Carried out on the TCR CDR3, a first-round RT-PCR used the HTBI primer set. One entry per CDR3 protein, called by TCRdb with MiXCR from the multiplex PCR reads. Of approximately 610,000 distinct CDR3 sequences in the sample, 14% to 15% were seen once. This clonotype was sampled from a woman aged 40 to 50 with Graves' ophthalmopathy. The chain employs TRBV27 and TRBJ1-2; no clear D gene. The sequencing input was blood. The CDR3 nucleotides read TGTGCCACTCTTTTAGGCTATGGCTACACCTTC. This codes for CATLLGYGYTF.